The TCR beta chain described here comes from a study of siplizumab effects on memory and regulatory T cells. The study, taken as a whole, reports: Roughly 80-96% of proliferating CD4+ or CD8+ clones lacked a naive or memory phenotype that could be assigned. The study found naive T cells seemingly more diverse than memory cells and seemingly major alloresponse contributors. A mean of about 72% of mappable alloreactive CD4+ clones were Treg-derived with siplizumab, compared with roughly 27% in controls.

The CDR3 sequence is 15 residues long. V was pared by 3 bases and J by 0 bases, with 13 bases between. Germline V gene lookup returns CDR1 SQVTM and CDR2 ANQGSEA. Roughly 10^5 TCR templates underwent assay in each sample. Libraries were prepared by immunoSEQ multiplex PCR; TCRdb keeps only in-frame clonotypes and omits some of them. The table records about 82,000 clones, around 90% of them present only once. Regarding this clone: Its matching antigen is unknown.

This TCR came from a human donor in good health. This chain connects TRBV29-1 to TRBJ2-3; D not resolved. The sample taken for sequencing was Tregs sorted from blood. The CDR3 nucleotides are TGCAGCGTTGAGTCTCTCTCCCCTAGCACAGATACGCAGTATTTT. This translates into CSVESLSPSTDTQYF.